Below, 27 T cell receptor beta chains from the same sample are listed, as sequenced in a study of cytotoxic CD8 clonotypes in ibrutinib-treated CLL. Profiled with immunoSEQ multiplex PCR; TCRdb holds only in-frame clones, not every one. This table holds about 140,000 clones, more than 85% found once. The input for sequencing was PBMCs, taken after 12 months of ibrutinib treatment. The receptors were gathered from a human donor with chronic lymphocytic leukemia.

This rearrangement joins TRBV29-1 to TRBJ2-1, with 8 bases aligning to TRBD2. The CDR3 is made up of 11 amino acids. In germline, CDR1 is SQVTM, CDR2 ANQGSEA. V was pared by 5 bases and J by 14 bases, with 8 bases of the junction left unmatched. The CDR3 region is CSVQAGREEFF. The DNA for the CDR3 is TGCAGCGTTCAGGCGGGGCGGGAGGAGTTCTTC.

The CDR3 reads CATRGTGSYEQYF. DNA of the CDR3: TGTGCCACCAGAGGTACAGGGTCCTACGAGCAGTACTTC. This chain connects TRBV15 to TRBJ2-7; tentative D call: TRBD1 (6 bases). V shed 6 bases and J shed 1 base, with 10 bases lying between them. The CDR3 extends over 13 amino acids. From germline, CDR1 is LNHNV and CDR2 YYDKDF (reference sequence).

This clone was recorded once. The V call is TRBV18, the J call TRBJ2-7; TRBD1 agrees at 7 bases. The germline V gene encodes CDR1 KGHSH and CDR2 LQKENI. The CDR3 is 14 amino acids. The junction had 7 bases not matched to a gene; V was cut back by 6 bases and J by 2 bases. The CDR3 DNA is TGTGCCAGCTCCCCTCCTGGGACAGCCTACGAGCAGTACTTC. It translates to CASSPPGTAYEQYF.

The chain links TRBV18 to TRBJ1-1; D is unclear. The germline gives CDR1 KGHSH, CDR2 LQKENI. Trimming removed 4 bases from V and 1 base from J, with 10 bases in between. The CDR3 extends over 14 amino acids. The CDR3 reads CASSLSAGNTEAFF. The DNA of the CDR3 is TGTGCCAGCTCACTTTCAGCCGGGAACACTGAAGCTTTCTTT.

The CDR3 DNA reads as TGTGCCAGCAGTCCCTTACTAGCGGGAAATCGAGATACGCAGTATTTT. It encodes CASSPLLAGNRDTQYF. The chain links TRBV28 to TRBJ2-3; 10 nucleotides align to TRBD2. The CDR3 totals 16 residues. V lost 5 bases and J lost 5; bases outside the gene matches: 10. Germline CDR1 reads MDHEN; CDR2 reads SYDVKM.

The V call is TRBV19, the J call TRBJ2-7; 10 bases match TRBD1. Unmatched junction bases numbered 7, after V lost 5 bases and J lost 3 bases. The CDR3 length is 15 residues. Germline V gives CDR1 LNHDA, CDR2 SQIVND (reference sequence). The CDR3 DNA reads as TGTGCCAGTAGTGCAGGGACAGGGGCGGTCTACGAGCAGTACTTC. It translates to CASSAGTGAVYEQYF. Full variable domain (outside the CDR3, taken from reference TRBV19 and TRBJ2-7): DGGITQSPKYLFRKEGQNVTLSCEQNLNHDAMYWYRQDPGQGLRLIYYSQIVNDFQKGDIAEGYSVSREKKESFPLTVTSAQKNPTAFYLCASSAGTGAVYEQYFGPGTRLTVT.

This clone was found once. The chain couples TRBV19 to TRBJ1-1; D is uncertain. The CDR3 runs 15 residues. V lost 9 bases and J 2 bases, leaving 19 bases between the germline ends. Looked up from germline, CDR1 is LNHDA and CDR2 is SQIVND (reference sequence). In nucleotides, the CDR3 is TGTGCCAGCCAATTCTTGTACAAGACTAACACTGAAGCTTTCTTT. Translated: CASQFLYKTNTEAFF.

Here the CDR3 DNA reads TGTGCCAGCAGCAGGGTTGCGACAGATACGCAGTATTTT. The encoded protein is CASSRVATDTQYF. The chain uses TRBV25-1 and TRBJ2-3, with a possible D match to TRBD1 (5 bases). V was shortened by 6 bases and J by 3 bases, with 10 bases between the two germline ends. CDR3 length: 13 amino acids. CDR1 MGHDK and CDR2 SYGVNS come from the germline V gene.

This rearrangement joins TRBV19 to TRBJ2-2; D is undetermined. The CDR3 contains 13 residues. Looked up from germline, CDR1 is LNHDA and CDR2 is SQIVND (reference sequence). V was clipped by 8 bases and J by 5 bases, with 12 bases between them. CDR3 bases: TGTGCCAGTTCTCCCCGGCTAACCGGGGAGCTGTTTTTT. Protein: CASSPRLTGELFF.

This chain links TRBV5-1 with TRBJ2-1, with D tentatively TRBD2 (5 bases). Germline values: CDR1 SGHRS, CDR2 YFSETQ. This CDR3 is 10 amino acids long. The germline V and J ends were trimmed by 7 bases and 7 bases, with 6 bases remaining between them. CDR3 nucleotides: TGCGCCAGCGGGGAGAATGAGCAGTTCTTC. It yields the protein CASGENEQFF.

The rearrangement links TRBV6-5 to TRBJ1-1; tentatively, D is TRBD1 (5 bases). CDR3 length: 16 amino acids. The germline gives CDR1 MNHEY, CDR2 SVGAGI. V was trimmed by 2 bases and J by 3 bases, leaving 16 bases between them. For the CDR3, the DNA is TGTGCCAGCAGTTACGTCCAGGGCCAAGGCCACACTGAAGCTTTCTTT. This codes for CASSYVQGQGHTEAFF.

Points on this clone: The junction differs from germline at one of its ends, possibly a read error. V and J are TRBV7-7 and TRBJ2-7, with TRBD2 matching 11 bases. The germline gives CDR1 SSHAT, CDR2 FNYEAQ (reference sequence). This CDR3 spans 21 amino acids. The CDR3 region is CASSPGTSGGTSGGLTHEQYF. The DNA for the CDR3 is TGTGCTAGCAGCCCCGGGACTTCGGGGGGGACTAGCGGAGGCCTGACCCACGAGCAGTACTTC. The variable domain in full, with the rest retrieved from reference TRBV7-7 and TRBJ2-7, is GAGVSQSPRYKVTKRGQDVTLRCDPISSHATLYWYQQALGQGPEFLTYFNYEAQPDKSGLPSDRFSAERPEGSISTLTIQRTEQRDSAMYRCASSPGTSGGTSGGLTHEQYFGPGTRLTVT.

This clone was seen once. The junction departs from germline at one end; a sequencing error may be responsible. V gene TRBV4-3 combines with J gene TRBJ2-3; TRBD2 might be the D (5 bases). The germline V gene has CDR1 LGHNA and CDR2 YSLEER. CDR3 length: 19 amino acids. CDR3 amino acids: CASSEESGWGATSTDTQYF. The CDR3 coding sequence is TGCGCCAGCAGCGAAGAATCCGGCTGGGGAGCCACTAGCACAGATACGCAGTATTTT.

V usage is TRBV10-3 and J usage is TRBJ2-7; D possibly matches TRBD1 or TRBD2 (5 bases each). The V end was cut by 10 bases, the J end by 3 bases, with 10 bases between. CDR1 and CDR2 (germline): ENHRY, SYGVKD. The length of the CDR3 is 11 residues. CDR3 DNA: TGTGCCACCTGGGACGGCTACGAGCAGTACTTC. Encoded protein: CATWDGYEQYF.

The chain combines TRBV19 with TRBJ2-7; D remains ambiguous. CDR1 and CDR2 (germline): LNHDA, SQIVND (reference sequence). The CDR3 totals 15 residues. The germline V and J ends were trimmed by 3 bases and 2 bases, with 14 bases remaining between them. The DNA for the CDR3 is TGTGCCAGTAGTATTGCTTTATCCGTCACCTACGAGCAGTACTTC. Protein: CASSIALSVTYEQYF.

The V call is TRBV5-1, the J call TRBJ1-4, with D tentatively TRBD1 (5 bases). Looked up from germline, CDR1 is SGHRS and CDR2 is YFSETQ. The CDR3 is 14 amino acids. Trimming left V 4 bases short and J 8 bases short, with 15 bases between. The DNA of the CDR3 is TGCGCCAGCAGCCTGCATGGGGAGGGGGAAAAACTGTTTTTT. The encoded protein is CASSLHGEGEKLFF.

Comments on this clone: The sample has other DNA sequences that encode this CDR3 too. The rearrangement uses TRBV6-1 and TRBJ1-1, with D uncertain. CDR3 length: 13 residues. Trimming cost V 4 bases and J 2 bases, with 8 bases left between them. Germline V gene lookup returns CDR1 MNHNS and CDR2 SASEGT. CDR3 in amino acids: CASSVAANTEAFF. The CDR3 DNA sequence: TGTGCCAGCAGTGTGGCGGCCAACACTGAAGCTTTCTTT.

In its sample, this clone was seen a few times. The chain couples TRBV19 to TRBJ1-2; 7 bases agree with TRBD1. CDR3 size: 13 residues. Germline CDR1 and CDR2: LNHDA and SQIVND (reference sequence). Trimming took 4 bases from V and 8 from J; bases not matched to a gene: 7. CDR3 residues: CASSTVTGLGYTF. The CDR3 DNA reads TGTGCCAGTAGTACCGTGACAGGGTTGGGCTACACCTTC. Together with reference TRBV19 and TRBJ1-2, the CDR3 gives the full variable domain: DGGITQSPKYLFRKEGQNVTLSCEQNLNHDAMYWYRQDPGQGLRLIYYSQIVNDFQKGDIAEGYSVSREKKESFPLTVTSAQKNPTAFYLCASSTVTGLGYTFGSGTRLTVV.

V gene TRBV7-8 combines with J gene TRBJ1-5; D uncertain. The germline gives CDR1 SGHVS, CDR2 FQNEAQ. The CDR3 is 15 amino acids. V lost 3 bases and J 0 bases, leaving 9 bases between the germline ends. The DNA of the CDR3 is TGTGCCAGCAGCTTGCGGGCGGTTAGCAATCAGCCCCAGCATTTT. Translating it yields CASSLRAVSNQPQHF.

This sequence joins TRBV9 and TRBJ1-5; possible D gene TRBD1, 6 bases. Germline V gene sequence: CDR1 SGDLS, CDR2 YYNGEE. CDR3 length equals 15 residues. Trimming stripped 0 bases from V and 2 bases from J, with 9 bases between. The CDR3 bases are TGTGCCAGCAGCGTAGCAGGGGCCGGCAATCAGCCCCAGCATTTT. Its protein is CASSVAGAGNQPQHF.

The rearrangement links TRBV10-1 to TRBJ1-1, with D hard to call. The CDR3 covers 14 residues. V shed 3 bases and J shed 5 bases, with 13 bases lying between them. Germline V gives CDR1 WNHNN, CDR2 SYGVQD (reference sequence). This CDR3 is CASSESAEPTEAFF. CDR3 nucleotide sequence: TGCGCCAGCAGTGAATCCGCGGAGCCGACTGAAGCTTTCTTT.

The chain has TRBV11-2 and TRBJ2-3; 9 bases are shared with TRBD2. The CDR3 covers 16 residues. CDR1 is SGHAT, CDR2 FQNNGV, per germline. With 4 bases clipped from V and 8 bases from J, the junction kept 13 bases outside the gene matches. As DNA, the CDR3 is TGTGCCAGCAGCTCCCCGGGGCGGGAGGGCCAAGGTACGCAGTATTTT. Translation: CASSSPGREGQGTQYF.

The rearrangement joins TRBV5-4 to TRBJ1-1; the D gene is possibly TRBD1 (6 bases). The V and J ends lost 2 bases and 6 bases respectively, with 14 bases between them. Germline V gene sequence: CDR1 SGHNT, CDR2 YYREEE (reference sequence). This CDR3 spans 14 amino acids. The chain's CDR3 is CASSFEGGRAEAFF. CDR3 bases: TGTGCCAGCAGCTTTGAGGGGGGACGGGCTGAAGCTTTCTTT. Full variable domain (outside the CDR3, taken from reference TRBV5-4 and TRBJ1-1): ETGVTQSPTHLIKTRGQQVTLRCSSQSGHNTVSWYQQALGQGPQFIFQYYREEENGRGNFPPRFSGLQFPNYSSELNVNALELDDSALYLCASSFEGGRAEAFFGQGTRLTVV.

This chain's CDR3 is CASSLGRRFNTDTQYF. As DNA, the CDR3 is TGTGCCAGCAGCCTCGGAAGGAGATTTAACACAGATACGCAGTATTTT. V gene TRBV14 combines with J gene TRBJ2-3; no reliable D call. The germline V gene encodes CDR1 SGHDN and CDR2 FVKESK. Trimming took off 4 bases at V and 2 bases at J, with 16 bases between the two ends. The CDR3 sequence is 16 residues long.

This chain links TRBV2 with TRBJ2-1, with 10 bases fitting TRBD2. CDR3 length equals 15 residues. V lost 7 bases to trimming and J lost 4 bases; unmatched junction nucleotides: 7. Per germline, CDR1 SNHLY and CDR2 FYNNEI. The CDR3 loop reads CASTPSLAGYNEQFF. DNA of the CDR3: TGTGCCAGCACTCCTTCACTAGCGGGGTACAATGAGCAGTTCTTC.

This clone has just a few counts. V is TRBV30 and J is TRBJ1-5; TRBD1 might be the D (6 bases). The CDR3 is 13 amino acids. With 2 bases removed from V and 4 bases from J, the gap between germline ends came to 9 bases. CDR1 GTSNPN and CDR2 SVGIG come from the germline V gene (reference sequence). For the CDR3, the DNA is TGTGCCTGGAGTTATACAGGGAATCAGCCCCAGCATTTT. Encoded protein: CAWSYTGNQPQHF.

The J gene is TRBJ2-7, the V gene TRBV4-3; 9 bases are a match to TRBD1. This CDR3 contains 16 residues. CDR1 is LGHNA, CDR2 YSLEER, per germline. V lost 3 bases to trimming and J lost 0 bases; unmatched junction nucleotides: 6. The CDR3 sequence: CASSHLQGAFSYEQYF. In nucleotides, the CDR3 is TGCGCCAGCAGCCACTTACAGGGGGCTTTCTCCTACGAGCAGTACTTC.